The clone carrying this T cell receptor beta chain has just a few counts. Antigen: not known. The CDR3 is 15 residues long. The germline gives CDR1 DFQATT, CDR2 SNEGSKA (reference sequence). The V gene lost 1 base and the J gene lost 7 bases, with 17 bases spanning the gap. Molecular-barcoded quantitative 5'-RACE produced these TCR beta libraries. TCRdb re-called the 5' RACE reads through MiXCR, storing one row per CDR3 protein. The sample has hundreds of thousands of distinct CDR3 sequences, approximately 26% seen once. The sample comes from a study of CD8 T cells in ankylosing spondylitis. Study conclusions and caveats: Seemingly characteristic of ankylosing spondylitis blood was a TCR beta motif consisting of eight highly homologous variants. Earlier reports found some motif variants in synovial fluid and blood in reactive arthritis. The clones that were linked to disease were reported to be significantly enriched in matched synovial fluid samples from ankylosing spondylitis patients.

The sequence derives from a male donor with ankylosing spondylitis. The rearrangement uses TRBV20-1 and TRBJ2-1, with D possibly TRBD2 on 5 matching bases. Material: blood, either unsorted or a sorted T cell fraction (not recorded which). This CDR3 reads CSARAHGETWNEQFF. DNA of the CDR3: TGCAGTGCTAGAGCCCACGGGGAGACTTGGAATGAGCAGTTCTTC.